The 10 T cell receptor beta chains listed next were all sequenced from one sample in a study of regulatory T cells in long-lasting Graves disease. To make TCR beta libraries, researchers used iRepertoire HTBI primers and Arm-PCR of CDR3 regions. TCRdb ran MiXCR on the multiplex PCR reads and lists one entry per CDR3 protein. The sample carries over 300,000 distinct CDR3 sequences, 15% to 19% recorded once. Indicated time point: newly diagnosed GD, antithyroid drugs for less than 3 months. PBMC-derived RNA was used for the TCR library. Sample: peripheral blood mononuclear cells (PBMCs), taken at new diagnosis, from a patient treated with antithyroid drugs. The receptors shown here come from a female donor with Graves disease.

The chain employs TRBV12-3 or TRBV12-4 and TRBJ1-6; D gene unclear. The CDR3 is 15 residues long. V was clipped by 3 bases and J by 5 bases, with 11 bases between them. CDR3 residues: CASSFRTRHNSPLHF. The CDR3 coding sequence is TGTGCCAGCAGTTTCCGGACGAGACATAATTCACCCCTCCACTTT.

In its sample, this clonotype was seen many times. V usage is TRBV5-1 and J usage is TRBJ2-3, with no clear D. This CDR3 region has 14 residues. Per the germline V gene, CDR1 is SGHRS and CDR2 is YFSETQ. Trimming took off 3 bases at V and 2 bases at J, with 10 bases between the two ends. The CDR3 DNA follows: TGCGCCAGCAGCTCGGAAGGGCACACAGATACGCAGTATTTT. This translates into CASSSEGHTDTQYF.

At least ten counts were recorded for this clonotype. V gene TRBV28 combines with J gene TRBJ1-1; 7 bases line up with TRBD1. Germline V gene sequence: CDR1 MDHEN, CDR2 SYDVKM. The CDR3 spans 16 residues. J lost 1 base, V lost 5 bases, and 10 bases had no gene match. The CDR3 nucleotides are TGTGCCAGCAGTACCCAACCAGGGGGACAGAACACTGAAGCTTTCTTT. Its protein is CASSTQPGGQNTEAFF.

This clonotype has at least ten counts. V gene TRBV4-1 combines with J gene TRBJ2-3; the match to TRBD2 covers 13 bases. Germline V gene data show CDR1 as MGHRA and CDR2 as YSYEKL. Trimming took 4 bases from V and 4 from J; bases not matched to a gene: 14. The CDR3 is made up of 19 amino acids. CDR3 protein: CASSLRPWTSGSPADTQYF. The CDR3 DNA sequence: TGCGCCAGCAGCCTTCGACCCTGGACTAGCGGGAGCCCCGCAGATACGCAGTATTTT.

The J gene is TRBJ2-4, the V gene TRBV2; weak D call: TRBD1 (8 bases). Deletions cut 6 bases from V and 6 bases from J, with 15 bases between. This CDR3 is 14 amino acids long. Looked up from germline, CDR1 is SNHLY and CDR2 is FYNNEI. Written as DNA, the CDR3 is TGTGCCAGCAGCGACCACAGGGGGGGAAACATTCAGTACTTC. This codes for CASSDHRGGNIQYF.

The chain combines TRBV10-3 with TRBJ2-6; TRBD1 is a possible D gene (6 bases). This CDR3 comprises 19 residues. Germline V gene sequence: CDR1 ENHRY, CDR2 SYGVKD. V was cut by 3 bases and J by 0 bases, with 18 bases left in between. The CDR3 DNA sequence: TGTGCCATCAGTGAAAGGGGCAGGGGCGCCTACTCTGGGGCCAACGTCCTGACTTTC. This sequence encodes CAISERGRGAYSGANVLTF.

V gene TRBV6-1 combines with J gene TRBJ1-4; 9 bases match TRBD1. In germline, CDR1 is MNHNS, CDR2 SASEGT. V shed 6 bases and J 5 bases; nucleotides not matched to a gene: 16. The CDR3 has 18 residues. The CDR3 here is CASRPLSAGTGFNEKLFF. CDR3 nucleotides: TGTGCCAGCAGACCGCTCAGCGCCGGGACAGGGTTCAATGAAAAACTGTTTTTT.

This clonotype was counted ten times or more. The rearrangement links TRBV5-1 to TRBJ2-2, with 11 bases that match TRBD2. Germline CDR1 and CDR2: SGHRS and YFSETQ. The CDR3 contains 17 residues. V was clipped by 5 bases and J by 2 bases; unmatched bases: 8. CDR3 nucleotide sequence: TGCGCCAGCAGACTCAATCTAGCGGGAGGCAACACCGGGGAGCTGTTTTTT. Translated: CASRLNLAGGNTGELFF.

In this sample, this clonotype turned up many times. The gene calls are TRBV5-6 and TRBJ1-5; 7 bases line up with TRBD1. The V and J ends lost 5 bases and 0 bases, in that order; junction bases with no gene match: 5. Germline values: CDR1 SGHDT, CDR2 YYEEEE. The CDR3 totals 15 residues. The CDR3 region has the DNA TGTGCCAGCAGTTCACAGGGGTATAGCAATCAGCCCCAGCATTTT. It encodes CASSSQGYSNQPQHF.

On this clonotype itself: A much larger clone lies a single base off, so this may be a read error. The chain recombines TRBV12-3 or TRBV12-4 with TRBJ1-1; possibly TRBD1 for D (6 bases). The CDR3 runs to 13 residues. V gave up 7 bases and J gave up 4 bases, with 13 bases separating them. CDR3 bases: TGTGCCAGCATCCCCCGGGGGGCCACTGAAGCTTTCTTT. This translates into CASIPRGATEAFF.